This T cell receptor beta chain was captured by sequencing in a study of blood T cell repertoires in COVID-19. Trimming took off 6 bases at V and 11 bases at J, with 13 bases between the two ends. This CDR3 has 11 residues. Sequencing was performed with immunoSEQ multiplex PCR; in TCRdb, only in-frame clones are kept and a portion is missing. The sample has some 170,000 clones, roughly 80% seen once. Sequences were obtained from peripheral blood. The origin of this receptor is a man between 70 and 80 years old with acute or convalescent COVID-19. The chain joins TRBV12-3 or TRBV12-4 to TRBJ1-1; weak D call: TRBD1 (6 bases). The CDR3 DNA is TGTGCCAGCAGGACGACGAGGGGGGCTTTCTTT. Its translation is CASRTTRGAFF.